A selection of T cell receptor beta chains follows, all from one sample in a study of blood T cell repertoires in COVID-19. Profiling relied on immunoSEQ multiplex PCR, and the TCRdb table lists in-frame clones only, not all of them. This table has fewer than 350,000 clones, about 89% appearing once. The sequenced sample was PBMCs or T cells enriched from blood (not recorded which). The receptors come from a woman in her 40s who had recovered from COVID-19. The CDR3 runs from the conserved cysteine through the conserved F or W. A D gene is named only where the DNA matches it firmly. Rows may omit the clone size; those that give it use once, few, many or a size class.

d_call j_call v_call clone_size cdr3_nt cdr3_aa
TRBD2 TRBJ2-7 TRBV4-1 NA TGCGCCAGCAGCCAAGAGTCCCTAGCGGGGTTCGCCGAGCAGTACTTC CASSQESLAGFAEQYF
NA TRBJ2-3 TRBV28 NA TGTGCCAGCAGTTTCGGTGGTACGCAGTATTTT CASSFGGTQYF
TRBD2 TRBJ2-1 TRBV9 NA TGTGCCAGCAGCCTCGGGACTAGCGGTTACAATGAGCAGTTCTTC CASSLGTSGYNEQFF
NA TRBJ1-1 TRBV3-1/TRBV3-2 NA TGTGCCAGCAGCCATGCCAGGAATCCGAAGGACACTGAAGCTTTCTTT CASSHARNPKDTEAFF
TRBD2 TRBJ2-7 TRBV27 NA TGTGCCAGCAGTCACGGCGGGGGAGACTACGAGCAGTACTTC CASSHGGGDYEQYF
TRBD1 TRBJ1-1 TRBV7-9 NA TGTGCCAGCAGCTCGCCGGGACAGGGGAACACTGAAGCTTTCTTT CASSSPGQGNTEAFF
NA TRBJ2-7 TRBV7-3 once TGTGCCAGCAGCTTAAAGGGCGGGGACGAGCAGTACTTC CASSLKGGDEQYF
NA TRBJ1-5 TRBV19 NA TGTGCCAGTAGTATACAGGGGTATCAGCCCCAGCATTTT CASSIQGYQPQHF
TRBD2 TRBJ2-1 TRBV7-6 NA TGTGCCAGCAGCCCCCAGACTAGCGGGGGTGACAATGAGCAGTTCTTC CASSPQTSGGDNEQFF
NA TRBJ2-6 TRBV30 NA TGTGCCTGGAGTGTAGGGGCTGGGGCCAACGTCCTGACTTTC CAWSVGAGANVLTF
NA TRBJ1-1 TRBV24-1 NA TGTGCCACCAGTGACGCCCGCAACGGAGGGACTGAAGCTTTCTTT CATSDARNGGTEAFF
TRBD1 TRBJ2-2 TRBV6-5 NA TGTGCCAGCAGCCGGGACAGGGCGAACACCGGGGAGCTGTTTTTT CASSRDRANTGELFF
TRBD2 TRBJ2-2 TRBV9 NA TGTGCCAGCAGCGTCTCAAGCGGGATAGACACCGGGGAGCTGTTTTTT CASSVSSGIDTGELFF
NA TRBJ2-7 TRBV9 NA TGTGCCAGCAGCGTAGACAGTGTAGGTTACGAGCAGTACTTC CASSVDSVGYEQYF
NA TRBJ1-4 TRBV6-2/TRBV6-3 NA TGTGCCAGCAGTATTGCGGTTGCAACTAATGAAAAACTGTTTTTT CASSIAVATNEKLFF
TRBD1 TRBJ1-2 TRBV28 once TGTGCCAGCAGGCAAAACGGACAGGGTAGGGGCTATGGCTACACCTTC CASRQNGQGRGYGYTF
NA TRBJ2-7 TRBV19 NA TGTGCCAGTAGTATCAGTCAGGCCTCCTACGAGCAGTACTTC CASSISQASYEQYF